This T cell receptor (beta chain) comes out of a study of cytomegalovirus exposure and HLA in healthy donors. Study-level points and caveats: A later analysis by the authors found several of the most significant clusters apparently linked to common viral pathogens. Some V segments could not be told apart, so they were left out, TRBV6-2 and TRBV6-3 among them. A later analysis reportedly found that, within productive TCRs, an Asian-associated ancestry cluster had fewer N-insertions than the mean observed across the approximately 700 donors. Rare TCR sequences dominated, though some public TCRs recurred in many donors.

In regard to this clone: Its matching antigen is unknown.

It was with 60 Vbeta and 13 Jbeta primers that the PCR ran. TCRdb's table, derived via immunoSEQ multiplex PCR, lists solely in-frame clones and lacks some. This sample contains fewer than 200,000 clones. Unmatched junction bases numbered 9, after V lost 3 bases and J lost 5 bases. This CDR3 region has 18 residues. CDR1 is SEHNR, CDR2 FQNEAQ, per germline (reference sequence). The TCR sequence derives from an older woman in good health and CMV-seronegative. The genes are TRBV7-9 and TRBJ2-1; TRBD2 matches at 14 bases. The specimen sequenced was PBMCs. CDR3 bases: TGTGCCAGCAGCTTGGGGACTAGCGGGAGATTTGAGAACAATGAGCAGTTCTTC. This gives the protein CASSLGTSGRFENNEQFF.